This T cell receptor (beta chain) stems from a study of OX40 agonist ivuxolimab in advanced cancers. TCRdb's copy holds only in-frame clones and misses some; the assay was immunoSEQ multiplex PCR. The sample has roughly 90,000 clones, roughly 90% seen once. The TCR originated in an adult with an advanced solid tumor such as melanoma, head and neck, liver or kidney cancer. Here the sequenced sample was CD4+ or CD8+ T cells sorted from blood, taken in a trial of the OX40 agonist ivuxolimab.

Here the CDR3 reads CASSPQGLQGDEQFF. The CDR3 DNA reads TGTGCCAGCAGCCCCCAAGGGCTCCAGGGGGATGAGCAGTTCTTC. The chain is built from TRBV6-5 and TRBJ2-1; 7 nucleotides match TRBD1. With V trimmed by 6 bases and J by 8 bases, 13 bases remained unmatched. The CDR3 sequence is 15 residues long. Germline V gene data show CDR1 as MNHEY and CDR2 as SVGAGI.